A single sample is the source of the 14 T cell receptor beta chains below, sequenced in a study of PD-L1 blockade in urothelial cancer. The repertoire was sequenced with immunoSEQ multiplex PCR; TCRdb's copy has only in-frame clones and lacks some. The table includes 35,000 to 55,000 clones, roughly four fifths detected once. Sequencing was performed on PBMCs, taken around atezolizumab (anti-PD-L1) treatment. The origin of the receptors is a man between 65 and 85 years old with urothelial cancer.

DNA for the CDR3: TGCGCCAGCAGCTTGTATACGGGTTCACCCCTCCACTTT. Translation gives CASSLYTGSPLHF. V is TRBV5-1 and J is TRBJ1-6; D not resolved. Looked up from germline, CDR1 is SGHRS and CDR2 is YFSETQ. The CDR3 extends over 13 amino acids. The V end was cut by 1 base, the J end by 9 bases, with 8 bases between.

The rearrangement uses TRBV7-2 and TRBJ1-5; TRBD1 aligns across 7 bases. The germline gives CDR1 SGHTA, CDR2 FQGNSA. The ends lost 1 base at V and 7 bases at J; junction bases unmatched: 1. This CDR3 spans 13 amino acids. CDR3 residues: CASSLVGGQPQHF. As DNA, the CDR3 is TGTGCCAGCAGCTTAGTAGGGGGCCAGCCCCAGCATTTT.

V and J are TRBV6-5 and TRBJ1-5, with 8 positions matching TRBD1. J gave up 2 bases and V 6 bases, and 3 bases lay outside the gene matches. The germline CDR1 and CDR2 sequences are MNHEY and SVGAGI. The CDR3 extends over 14 amino acids. The CDR3 reads CASRATGGNQPQHF. The DNA of the CDR3 is TGTGCCAGCAGGGCGACAGGGGGCAATCAGCCCCAGCATTTT.

The sample holds a few counts of this clone. The J gene is TRBJ2-6, the V gene TRBV18; TRBD1 is a possible D gene (5 bases). Trimming left V 3 bases short and J 4 bases short, with 10 bases between. There are 15 residues in the CDR3. Germline CDR1 and CDR2: KGHSH and LQKENI. CDR3 region: CASSPGPGGANVLTF. CDR3 bases: TGTGCCAGCTCACCGGGGCCCGGCGGGGCCAACGTCCTGACTTTC. Together with reference TRBV18 and TRBJ2-6, the CDR3 gives the full variable domain: NAGVMQNPRHLVRRRGQEARLRCSPMKGHSHVYWYRQLPEEGLKFMVYLQKENIIDESGMPKERFSAEFPKEGPSILRIQQVVRGDSAAYFCASSPGPGGANVLTFGAGSRLTVL.

The CDR3 protein is CASSLHRGGTEAFF. In nucleotides, the CDR3 is TGTGCCAGCAGCTTGCACAGGGGCGGAACTGAAGCTTTCTTT. This chain connects TRBV5-5 to TRBJ1-1, with TRBD1 matching over 7 bases. Germline CDR1 SGHKS, CDR2 YYEKEE (reference sequence). With V trimmed by 1 base and J by 5 bases, 5 bases remained unmatched. This CDR3 is built from 14 residues.

The table lists this clone with a count of one. The genes are TRBV4-2 and TRBJ2-3, with 12 bases that match TRBD2. The germline gives CDR1 LGHNA, CDR2 YNFKEQ. This CDR3 is built from 16 residues. Trimming took 3 bases from V and 3 from J; bases not matched to a gene: 4. The CDR3 sequence: CASSQTSGRETDTQYF. In DNA form, the CDR3 reads TGTGCCAGCAGCCAGACTAGCGGGAGAGAGACAGATACGCAGTATTTT.

The rearrangement joins TRBV7-3 to TRBJ2-2; 11 nucleotides match TRBD2. J gave up 5 bases and V 4 bases, and 6 bases lay outside the gene matches. This CDR3 has 16 residues. CDR1 is SGHTA, CDR2 FQGTGA, per germline. DNA of the CDR3: TGTGCCAGCAGCTCCGGAAGGACTAGCGGGACCGGGGAGCTGTTTTTT. This sequence encodes CASSSGRTSGTGELFF.

CDR3 in amino acids: CASTPIPGQLYNEQFF. The CDR3 coding sequence is TGCGCCAGCACCCCAATCCCGGGACAGCTCTACAATGAGCAGTTCTTC. This chain joins TRBV5-1 and TRBJ2-1; TRBD1 agrees at 7 bases. The germline V gene has CDR1 SGHRS and CDR2 YFSETQ. The CDR3 loop spans 16 amino acids. V shed 6 bases and J 3 bases; nucleotides not matched to a gene: 12.

In its sample, this clone was seen once. The J gene is TRBJ2-1, the V gene TRBV19, with 9 bases identical to TRBD1. CDR1 and CDR2 (germline): LNHDA, SQIVND (reference sequence). The CDR3 runs to 14 residues. V gave up 6 bases and J gave up 5 bases; unmatched junction bases: 5. This chain's CDR3 is CASSPRDRDNEQFF. The CDR3 coding sequence is TGTGCCAGTAGCCCGAGGGACAGGGACAATGAGCAGTTCTTC.

This chain links TRBV7-2 with TRBJ2-6; D is perhaps TRBD2 (6 bases). V lost 7 bases, J lost 0 bases, and 13 bases lay in between. This CDR3 has 16 amino acids. From germline, CDR1 is SGHTA and CDR2 FQGNSA. The CDR3 DNA is TGTGCCAGCACCCCTTGGGGAGGCTCTGGGGCCAACGTCCTGACTTTC. Amino acid sequence: CASTPWGGSGANVLTF.

The chain is built from TRBV29-1 and TRBJ2-1; 15 bases are a match to TRBD2. V was pared by 7 bases and J by 5 bases, with 6 bases of the junction left unmatched. Germline V gene data show CDR1 as SQVTM and CDR2 as ANQGSEA. The length of the CDR3 is 15 residues. This chain's CDR3 is CSGWTSGRGHNEQFF. CDR3 sequence (DNA): TGCAGCGGTTGGACTAGCGGGAGGGGGCACAATGAGCAGTTCTTC.

V and J are TRBV27 and TRBJ1-1, with D tentatively TRBD1 (5 bases). The CDR3 has 14 amino acids. Germline CDR1 is MNHEY and CDR2 is SMNVEV (reference sequence). Trimming took 7 bases from V and 4 from J, leaving 16 bases between them. The CDR3, as DNA: TGTGCCAGCATGCTTCGACAGTTTGGCACTGAAGCTTTCTTT. Its translation is CASMLRQFGTEAFF.

The rearrangement links TRBV9 to TRBJ1-4; D possibly corresponds to TRBD1 (5 bases). Germline CDR1 SGDLS, CDR2 YYNGEE. The CDR3 has 14 amino acids. V lost 4 bases, J lost 8 bases, and 15 bases lay in between. The CDR3 DNA sequence: TGTGCCAGCAGCAGGGGCAGAGGAGAAGAAAAACTGTTTTTT. This sequence encodes CASSRGRGEEKLFF.

This clone was seen just once. The chain carries TRBV5-1 and TRBJ2-1; D gene uncertain. From germline, CDR1 is SGHRS and CDR2 YFSETQ. Trimming took off 0 bases at V and 10 bases at J, with 5 bases between the two ends. The CDR3 contains 11 residues. In DNA, the CDR3 is TGCGCCAGCAGCTTGGAACGGGAGCAGTTCTTC. It is translated as CASSLEREQFF.